Below, 31 T cell receptor beta chains from the same sample are listed, as sequenced in a study of radiotherapy plus CTLA-4 blockade in lung cancer. Clones were sequenced by immunoSEQ multiplex PCR, and TCRdb holds only the in-frame ones, with some missing. Of around 86,000 clones listed, around four fifths are singletons. This material consisted of peripheral blood, taken from a patient treated with radiotherapy plus ipilimumab. Source of these receptors: a human donor with non-small cell lung cancer who had stable disease on radiotherapy plus ipilimumab.

The chain has TRBV15 and TRBJ2-3; D is uncertain. The CDR3 runs 14 residues. Germline V gene sequence: CDR1 LNHNV, CDR2 YYDKDF (reference sequence). V dropped 0 bases and J dropped 6 bases, with 10 bases sitting between them. The CDR3 nucleotides are TGTGCCACCAGCAGAGATCAAGCGTCTGATACGCAGTATTTT. Encoded protein: CATSRDQASDTQYF.

The gene calls are TRBV30 and TRBJ2-7; 12 positions agree with TRBD1. The CDR3 length is 15 residues. Trimming cost V 4 bases and J 6 bases; bases outside gene matches: 10. Germline CDR1 reads GTSNPN; CDR2 reads SVGIG (reference sequence). Written as DNA, the CDR3 is TGTGCCTGGAAGCGAACCGGGACAGGGGGCGCCGAGCAGTACTTC. Translation gives CAWKRTGTGGAEQYF.

The chain employs TRBV30 and TRBJ2-1; no firm D call. Germline CDR1 reads GTSNPN; CDR2 reads SVGIG (reference sequence). V lost 5 bases, J lost 6 bases, and 11 bases lay in between. This CDR3 has 12 residues. The CDR3 spells CAWSLRGNEQFF. DNA for the CDR3: TGTGCCTGGTCGCTTAGAGGCAATGAGCAGTTCTTC. The full variable domain, with the rest looked up from reference TRBV30 and TRBJ2-1, is SQTIHQWPATLVQPVGSPLSLECTVEGTSNPNLYWYRQAAGRGLQLLFYSVGIGQISSEVPQNLSASRPQDRQFILSSKKLLLSDSGFYLCAWSLRGNEQFFGPGTRLTVL.

The chain carries TRBV18 and TRBJ1-1; D is possibly TRBD1 (5 bases). V was shortened by 5 bases and J by 5 bases, with 18 bases between the two germline ends. Germline V gene lookup returns CDR1 KGHSH and CDR2 LQKENI. The CDR3 covers 15 residues. Written as DNA, the CDR3 is TGTGCCAGCTCAGGACCCGGGACGGGAGGGACTGAAGCTTTCTTT. Amino acid sequence: CASSGPGTGGTEAFF.

The V and J genes are TRBV7-2 and TRBJ2-7; D uncertain. Germline V lookup: CDR1 SGHTA, CDR2 FQGNSA. The CDR3 contains 16 residues. Trimming left V 1 base short and J 0 bases short, with 13 bases between. The CDR3 coding sequence is TGTGCCAGCAGCTTAGGAGTGGGCCCCCCCTCCTACGAGCAGTACTTC. It yields the protein CASSLGVGPPSYEQYF.

This clone appeared once. This chain's CDR3 is CASSKGQGAPYGYTF. Here the CDR3 DNA reads TGTGCCAGCAGCAAGGGACAGGGGGCTCCTTATGGCTACACCTTC. The J gene is TRBJ1-2, the V gene TRBV9; 12 bases are a match to TRBD1. The V segment lost 4 bases and the J segment 5 bases; nucleotides outside the gene matches: 6. The CDR3 totals 15 residues. The germline gives CDR1 SGDLS, CDR2 YYNGEE. Based on the CDR3 plus reference TRBV9 and TRBJ1-2, the full variable domain is DSGVTQTPKHLITATGQRVTLRCSPRSGDLSVYWYQQSLDQGLQFLIQYYNGEERAKGNILERFSAQQFPDLHSELNLSSLELGDSALYFCASSKGQGAPYGYTFGSGTRLTVV.

The chain links TRBV13 to TRBJ2-1, with TRBD2 matching over 10 bases. The germline CDR1 and CDR2 sequences are PRHDT and FYEKMQ (reference sequence). The CDR3 totals 15 residues. Losses at the gene ends were 2 bases for V and 7 bases for J; bases not matched to a gene: 5. The CDR3, as DNA: TGTGCCAGCAGCTTAAGCGGGAGGGCCGGGAATGAGCAGTTCTTC. It is translated as CASSLSGRAGNEQFF.

The gene calls are TRBV28 and TRBJ2-3, with D unclear. The CDR3 spans 12 residues. Trimming pared 11 bases from V and 1 base from J, leaving 10 bases between. Germline V gene data show CDR1 as MDHEN and CDR2 as SYDVKM. The CDR3, as DNA: TGTGCCTCCCGGGTGGGCACAGATACGCAGTATTTT. Its protein product is CASRVGTDTQYF.

The chain joins TRBV5-5 to TRBJ1-1; D not resolved. The V end lost 0 bases, the J end lost 4 bases, and 7 bases lay between the germline ends. The CDR3 extends over 13 amino acids. Germline V gene data show CDR1 as SGHKS and CDR2 as YYEKEE (reference sequence). The CDR3 loop is CASSLEWGTEAFF. The CDR3 DNA reads as TGTGCCAGCAGCTTGGAGTGGGGCACTGAAGCTTTCTTT. Based on the CDR3 plus reference TRBV5-5 and TRBJ1-1, the full variable domain is DAGVTQSPTHLIKTRGQQVTLRCSPISGHKSVSWYQQVLGQGPQFIFQYYEKEERGRGNFPDRFSARQFPNYSSELNVNALLLGDSALYLCASSLEWGTEAFFGQGTRLTVV.

V usage is TRBV5-1 and J usage is TRBJ1-1, with D possibly TRBD1 on 6 matching bases. The CDR3 consists of 14 residues. The V gene's germline CDR1 is SGHRS and CDR2 YFSETQ. Trimming pared 4 bases from V and 1 base from J, leaving 11 bases between. The CDR3 is CASSPGGANTEAFF. The CDR3 region has the DNA TGCGCCAGCAGCCCGGGGGGGGCGAACACTGAAGCTTTCTTT.

V usage is TRBV6-5 and J usage is TRBJ1-6; weak D call: TRBD1 (6 bases). This CDR3 has 13 residues. V dropped 6 bases and J dropped 12 bases, with 15 bases sitting between them. The germline V gene encodes CDR1 MNHEY and CDR2 SVGAGI. The CDR3 loop is CASRGQQGLPLHF. CDR3 coding DNA: TGTGCCAGCAGGGGACAACAGGGATTACCCCTCCACTTT.

The gene calls are TRBV18 and TRBJ1-5; D call uncertain. The CDR3 contains 14 residues. V was pared by 1 base and J by 4 bases, with 8 bases between. Per the germline V gene, CDR1 is KGHSH and CDR2 is LQKENI. CDR3 protein: CASSPRAGNQPQHF. CDR3 coding DNA: TGTGCCAGCTCACCACGGGCGGGAAATCAGCCCCAGCATTTT.

V and J are TRBV2 and TRBJ1-1; no clear D gene. V gave up 8 bases and J gave up 0 bases, with 10 bases separating them. This CDR3 comprises 13 residues. Per the germline V gene, CDR1 is SNHLY and CDR2 is FYNNEI. The CDR3 bases are TGTGCCAGCTTGGGCAGCATGAACACTGAAGCTTTCTTT. This encodes CASLGSMNTEAFF.

The V call is TRBV7-2, the J call TRBJ2-7; D perhaps matches TRBD2 (7 bases). V dropped 4 bases and J dropped 4 bases, with 26 bases sitting between them. The CDR3 length is 18 residues. Germline lookup yields CDR1 SGHTA and CDR2 FQGNSA. DNA for the CDR3: TGTGCCAGCAGCTCTGTCGGCGGGGGACACCAAGGGGGTTACGAGCAGTACTTC. This sequence encodes CASSSVGGGHQGGYEQYF. Full variable domain (missing parts from reference TRBV7-2 and TRBJ2-7): GAGVSQSPSNKVTEKGKDVELRCDPISGHTALYWYRQSLGQGLEFLIYFQGNSAPDKSGLPSDRFSAERTGGSVSTLTIQRTQQEDSAVYLCASSSVGGGHQGGYEQYFGPGTRLTVT.

The genes are TRBV4-1 and TRBJ1-4; D is perhaps TRBD1 (5 bases). This CDR3 has 18 amino acids. Trimming shortened V by 1 base and J by 3 bases, and 18 bases separated the two germline ends. Germline V gene data show CDR1 as MGHRA and CDR2 as YSYEKL. CDR3 sequence reads: CASSQGRAEGTSNEKLFF. In DNA form, the CDR3 reads TGCGCCAGCAGCCAAGGCCGCGCCGAAGGGACTTCTAATGAAAAACTGTTTTTT.

The table lists this clone with a count of one. The J gene is TRBJ1-1, the V gene TRBV2; the match to TRBD1 covers 7 bases. The CDR3 runs to 15 residues. Per germline, CDR1 SNHLY and CDR2 FYNNEI. Trimming removed 4 bases from V and 0 bases from J; junction bases left unmatched: 5. The CDR3 is CASSVGTALNTEAFF. As DNA, the CDR3 is TGTGCCAGCAGTGTGGGGACAGCTTTGAACACTGAAGCTTTCTTT. Drawing the rest from reference TRBV2 and TRBJ1-1, the complete variable domain is EPEVTQTPSHQVTQMGQEVILRCVPISNHLYFYWYRQILGQKVEFLVSFYNNEISEKSEIFDDQFSVERPDGSNFTLKIRSTKLEDSAMYFCASSVGTALNTEAFFGQGTRLTVV.

V gene TRBV4-1 combines with J gene TRBJ1-3; weak D call: TRBD1 (6 bases). This CDR3 contains 13 residues. V lost 8 bases to trimming and J lost 0 bases, with 8 bases between them. The V gene's germline CDR1 is MGHRA and CDR2 YSYEKL. In nucleotides, the CDR3 is TGCGCCAGCCGGGACACCTCTGGAAACACCATATATTTT. Protein: CASRDTSGNTIYF.

This chain joins TRBV10-1 and TRBJ2-1, with D possibly matching TRBD2 (7 bases). The CDR3 is made up of 15 amino acids. Germline values: CDR1 WNHNN, CDR2 SYGVQD (reference sequence). The ends were cut back, 7 bases at V and 7 bases at J, with 20 bases in the middle. The CDR3 is CASTTLAVGGNEQFF. CDR3 DNA: TGCGCCAGCACTACCCTAGCGGTAGGGGGGAATGAGCAGTTCTTC.

The chain links TRBV29-1 to TRBJ2-1; possible D gene TRBD1, 5 bases. Trimming stripped 2 bases from V and 1 base from J, with 6 bases between. CDR1 SQVTM and CDR2 ANQGSEA come from the germline V gene. CDR3 length: 13 amino acids. Here the CDR3 reads CSVEKGSYNEQFF. DNA for the CDR3: TGCAGCGTTGAAAAGGGGTCCTACAATGAGCAGTTCTTC.

The chain carries TRBV6-6 and TRBJ2-3; D remains unclear. The ends were cut back, 5 bases at V and 5 bases at J, with 11 bases in the middle. Germline CDR1 is MNHNY and CDR2 is SVGAGI (reference sequence). This CDR3 region has 13 residues. CDR3 DNA: TGTGCCAGCAGTCCCCCCCCGGGAGATACGCAGTATTTT. Protein sequence: CASSPPPGDTQYF.

V gene TRBV6-1 combines with J gene TRBJ2-1; 7 nucleotides line up with TRBD2. Germline CDR1 MNHNS, CDR2 SASEGT. This CDR3 has 15 amino acids. Losses at the gene ends were 2 bases for V and 5 bases for J; bases not matched to a gene: 6. Here the CDR3 reads CASSEWASGHNEQFF. The CDR3, as DNA: TGTGCCAGCAGTGAATGGGCTAGCGGTCACAATGAGCAGTTCTTC.

The chain recombines TRBV19 with TRBJ2-4; D uncertain. Between the trimmed V and J ends, which lost 5 bases and 6 bases, there was a span of 5 bases. Germline V gene data show CDR1 as LNHDA and CDR2 as SQIVND (reference sequence). The CDR3 runs 11 residues. CDR3 sequence reads: CASSQSNIQYF. CDR3 in DNA: TGTGCCAGTAGTCAATCAAACATTCAGTACTTC.

The V call is TRBV5-3, the J call TRBJ1-4, with D possibly being TRBD1 (5 bases). TRBV5-3 falls under the ORF class, with uncertain function. CDR3 length: 15 residues. Trimming stripped 1 base from V and 4 bases from J, with 11 bases between. The CDR3 DNA reads TGTGCCAGAAGCTTGATGTCGGGGGGTAATGAAAAACTGTTTTTT. This sequence encodes CARSLMSGGNEKLFF.

This clone was seen more than once but under ten times. The chain couples TRBV13 to TRBJ2-1; 9 bases map to TRBD1. The junction had 10 bases not matched to a gene; V was cut back by 1 base and J by 9 bases. The germline V gene encodes CDR1 PRHDT and CDR2 FYEKMQ (reference sequence). This CDR3 comprises 16 residues. The CDR3 is CASSLDRTGDRAEQFF. In nucleotides, the CDR3 is TGTGCCAGCAGCTTAGATCGGACAGGGGACAGAGCTGAGCAGTTCTTC.

This chain joins TRBV6-5 and TRBJ1-5; tentatively, D is TRBD1 (6 bases). The V gene lost 2 bases and the J gene lost 6 bases, with 11 bases spanning the gap. Germline V gene sequence: CDR1 MNHEY, CDR2 SVGAGI. There are 14 residues in the CDR3. For the CDR3, the DNA is TGTGCCAGCAGTTACCGAGAGGGGGGTCAGCCCCAGCATTTT. Translating it yields CASSYREGGQPQHF.

The V call is TRBV28, the J call TRBJ1-2; D is undetermined. V dropped 8 bases and J dropped 4 bases, with 11 bases sitting between them. Germline V gene data show CDR1 as MDHEN and CDR2 as SYDVKM. The CDR3 length is 12 residues. Here the CDR3 DNA reads TGTGCCAGCGCGTCGGAACCCTATGGCTACACCTTC. It translates to CASASEPYGYTF.

The chain uses TRBV27 and TRBJ1-1; D unresolved. Trimming stripped 5 bases from V and 4 bases from J, with 14 bases between. Germline V gene lookup returns CDR1 MNHEY and CDR2 SMNVEV (reference sequence). The CDR3 sequence is 14 residues long. CDR3 region: CASSPDGAGTEAFF. CDR3 bases: TGTGCCAGCAGTCCCGACGGAGCGGGCACTGAAGCTTTCTTT.

The rearrangement links TRBV14 to TRBJ2-2; D might be TRBD2 (6 bases). The CDR3 is made up of 13 amino acids. Trimming left V 3 bases short and J 9 bases short, with 11 bases between. Germline lookup yields CDR1 SGHDN and CDR2 FVKESK. The CDR3 sequence is CASSQSGVRELFF. The CDR3 DNA reads as TGTGCCAGCAGCCAGTCGGGGGTCCGGGAGCTGTTTTTT.

In its sample, this clone was seen a few times. V usage is TRBV6-1 and J usage is TRBJ1-2; no clear D. The CDR3 runs to 12 residues. V lost 11 bases and J 7 bases, leaving 17 bases between the germline ends. Germline values: CDR1 MNHNS, CDR2 SASEGT. The CDR3: CAAGSSSRGYTF. DNA of the CDR3: TGTGCCGCGGGGTCATCCAGTCGTGGCTACACCTTC.

This clone appeared a single time. This chain links TRBV9 with TRBJ1-1; D gene ambiguous. The CDR3 extends over 14 amino acids. Germline V gives CDR1 SGDLS, CDR2 YYNGEE. V gave up 4 bases and J gave up 1 base, with 11 bases separating them. CDR3 sequence reads: CASSPRHANTEAFF. CDR3 coding DNA: TGTGCCAGCAGCCCTCGACACGCGAACACTGAAGCTTTCTTT. Full variable domain (rest looked up from reference TRBV9 and TRBJ1-1): DSGVTQTPKHLITATGQRVTLRCSPRSGDLSVYWYQQSLDQGLQFLIQYYNGEERAKGNILERFSAQQFPDLHSELNLSSLELGDSALYFCASSPRHANTEAFFGQGTRLTVV.

The chain is built from TRBV7-2 and TRBJ1-2; 7 bases agree with TRBD1. CDR1 and CDR2 (germline): SGHTA, FQGNSA. Trimming cost V 1 base and J 5 bases; bases outside gene matches: 7. There are 15 residues in the CDR3. The CDR3 DNA is TGTGCCAGCAGCTTAGTAACAGGGGAAGGATATGGCTACACCTTC. Its protein product is CASSLVTGEGYGYTF. The variable domain in full, with the rest retrieved from reference TRBV7-2 and TRBJ1-2, is GAGVSQSPSNKVTEKGKDVELRCDPISGHTALYWYRQSLGQGLEFLIYFQGNSAPDKSGLPSDRFSAERTGGSVSTLTIQRTQQEDSAVYLCASSLVTGEGYGYTFGSGTRLTVV.